The sequence of this T cell receptor (beta chain) was determined in a study of blood T cells in healthy people across ages. Study-wide points: A greater number of naive CD4+ cells and higher diversity distinguished long-lived donors from aged donors. A roughly linear fall in TCR beta diversity per million T cells was seen with increasing age.

From germline, CDR1 is KGHSH and CDR2 LQKENI. The V gene lost 6 bases and the J gene lost 1 base, with 15 bases spanning the gap. The CDR3 contains 15 residues. Researchers collected about 9.7 milliliters of peripheral blood from every single donor. With regard to this clonotype: Its antigen is as yet unknown.

The second PCR ran about 6 to 12 cycles with a sample-barcoded 5' primer and J-beta primers. TCRdb ran MiXCR on the 5' RACE reads and lists one entry per CDR3 protein. The sample records around 1,500,000 distinct CDR3 sequences, roughly 30% being singletons. J is TRBJ1-1 and V is TRBV18, with a weak D call TRBD1 (6 bases). The sample was blood. The receptor was derived from a woman aged 25 to 39 in good health. CDR3 sequence: CASSPRTAKNTEAFF. The CDR3 DNA sequence: TGTGCCAGCTCTCCTCGGACAGCAAAGAACACTGAAGCTTTCTTT.